These 26 T cell receptor beta chains were sequenced from one sample in a study of technical replicates of blood from four donors. The data were produced by immunoSEQ multiplex PCR, yet TCRdb's version contains in-frame clones alone and is incomplete. There are 60,000 or so clones in the sample; just under 90% occur only once, and roughly 5.2% lies in the top ten. Sequencing was done on a sample of PBMCs. These receptors all come from a human donor in good health. Some clones in this sample may be carry-over from other donors' samples.

The chain combines TRBV6-6 with TRBJ2-2, with 8 bases lining up with TRBD1. Germline assignment: CDR1 MNHNY and CDR2 SVGAGI (reference sequence). Trimming removed 6 bases from V and 3 bases from J; junction bases left unmatched: 6. The CDR3 covers 15 residues. The CDR3 DNA is TGTGCCAGCAGAAAAGACAGGGGATACACCGGGGAGCTGTTTTTT. This codes for CASRKDRGYTGELFF.

The chain uses TRBV5-6 and TRBJ1-1; 9 nucleotides match TRBD1. The junction had 10 bases not matched to a gene; V was cut back by 3 bases and J by 1 base. CDR1 and CDR2 (germline): SGHDT, YYEEEE. CDR3 length: 17 amino acids. The CDR3, as DNA: TGTGCCAGCAGCTACCGAACCGGGACAGGGTCGAACACTGAAGCTTTCTTT. Translated, it gives CASSYRTGTGSNTEAFF. The full variable domain, completed using reference TRBV5-6 and TRBJ1-1, is DAGVTQSPTHLIKTRGQQVTLRCSPKSGHDTVSWYQQALGQGPQFIFQYYEEEERQRGNFPDRFSGHQFPNYSSELNVNALLLGDSALYLCASSYRTGTGSNTEAFFGQGTRLTVV.

The V gene is TRBV30, the J gene TRBJ2-3, with D possibly being TRBD2 (6 bases). The CDR3 contains 13 residues. Looked up from germline, CDR1 is GTSNPN and CDR2 is SVGIG (reference sequence). The V gene lost 5 bases and the J gene lost 3 bases, with 12 bases spanning the gap. CDR3 in DNA: TGTGCCTGGTCGCGGGATCGGACAGATACGCAGTATTTT. It translates to CAWSRDRTDTQYF.

The V gene is TRBV13, the J gene TRBJ2-3; 8 nucleotides match TRBD2. This CDR3 has 14 amino acids. J lost 3 bases, V lost 5 bases, and 4 bases had no gene match. Germline assignment: CDR1 PRHDT and CDR2 FYEKMQ (reference sequence). The CDR3 loop reads CASSHGLATDTQYF. The DNA of the CDR3 is TGTGCCAGCAGCCACGGACTAGCAACAGATACGCAGTATTTT.

V usage is TRBV5-5 and J usage is TRBJ1-2, with D possibly matching TRBD1 (5 bases). Germline V gene lookup returns CDR1 SGHKS and CDR2 YYEKEE (reference sequence). Trimming left V 4 bases short and J 2 bases short, with 9 bases between. CDR3 length equals 13 residues. This CDR3 reads CASSINRNYGYTF. CDR3 nucleotides: TGTGCCAGCAGCATCAACAGGAACTATGGCTACACCTTC.

In nucleotides, the CDR3 is TGTGCCAGCAGTTACTCGAACCAGGAAGAGACCCAGTACTTC. It codes for CASSYSNQEETQYF. This chain connects TRBV6-5 to TRBJ2-5; no firm D call. The V end lost 0 bases, the J end lost 3 bases, and 8 bases lay between the germline ends. The CDR3 sequence is 14 residues long. Per germline, CDR1 MNHEY and CDR2 SVGAGI.

The chain carries TRBV7-8 and TRBJ1-1; D remains ambiguous. The V gene lost 1 base and the J gene lost 5 bases, with 5 bases spanning the gap. The CDR3 has 12 residues. Per germline, CDR1 SGHVS and CDR2 FQNEAQ. In nucleotides, the CDR3 is TGTGCCAGCAGCTTAGGCCGGACTGAAGCTTTCTTT. As protein: CASSLGRTEAFF.

The genes are TRBV14 and TRBJ2-5, with D tentatively TRBD1 (5 bases). This CDR3 contains 14 residues. CDR1 and CDR2 from the germline V gene are SGHDN and FVKESK. Deletions cut 4 bases from V and 7 bases from J, with 16 bases between. Written as DNA, the CDR3 is TGTGCCAGCAGCCGGGGCAGCCAAGACGCGACCCAGTACTTC. It codes for CASSRGSQDATQYF.

CDR3 coding DNA: TGTGCCACCCACAGTTACAGGGTTGGTGAAAAACTGTTTTTT. Translation: CATHSYRVGEKLFF. V gene TRBV28 combines with J gene TRBJ1-4; D possibly corresponds to TRBD1 (6 bases). V shed 10 bases and J shed 7 bases, with 19 bases lying between them. The germline V gene has CDR1 MDHEN and CDR2 SYDVKM. There are 14 residues in the CDR3. Combining the CDR3 with reference TRBV28 and TRBJ1-4 gives the whole variable domain DVKVTQSSRYLVKRTGEKVFLECVQDMDHENMFWYRQDPGLGLRLIYFSYDVKMKEKGDIPEGYSVSREKKERFSLILESASTNQTSMYLCATHSYRVGEKLFFGSGTQLSVL.

The chain has TRBV9 and TRBJ2-5; D is unresolved. The CDR3 sequence is 15 residues long. CDR1 is SGDLS and CDR2 is YYNGEE in the germline V gene. Deletions cut 2 bases from V and 5 bases from J, with 16 bases between. In nucleotides, the CDR3 is TGTGCCAGCAGCGTGGGCCAGGTCTGGCAGGAGACCCAGTACTTC. It is translated as CASSVGQVWQETQYF. Using reference TRBV9 and TRBJ2-5 for the parts outside the CDR3, the full variable domain is DSGVTQTPKHLITATGQRVTLRCSPRSGDLSVYWYQQSLDQGLQFLIQYYNGEERAKGNILERFSAQQFPDLHSELNLSSLELGDSALYFCASSVGQVWQETQYFGPGTRLLVL.

The V call is TRBV4-1, the J call TRBJ2-4; 7 nucleotides align to TRBD1. Looked up from germline, CDR1 is MGHRA and CDR2 is YSYEKL. The CDR3 is 17 residues long. V lost 3 bases to trimming and J lost 3 bases; unmatched junction nucleotides: 11. The CDR3 here is CASSHLYRGEGKNIQYF. Here the CDR3 DNA reads TGCGCCAGCAGCCACCTCTACAGGGGAGAAGGCAAAAACATTCAGTACTTC.

The V gene is TRBV2, the J gene TRBJ1-2; 11 nucleotides match TRBD1. The CDR3 runs 14 residues. The J segment lost 2 bases and the V segment lost 8 bases, leaving 4 bases of the junction unmatched. Per germline, CDR1 SNHLY and CDR2 FYNNEI. Here the CDR3 DNA reads TGTGCCAGCGAGGGACAGGGGGGGAACTATGGCTACACCTTC. Its protein product is CASEGQGGNYGYTF. Using reference TRBV2 and TRBJ1-2 for the parts outside the CDR3, the full variable domain is EPEVTQTPSHQVTQMGQEVILRCVPISNHLYFYWYRQILGQKVEFLVSFYNNEISEKSEIFDDQFSVERPDGSNFTLKIRSTKLEDSAMYFCASEGQGGNYGYTFGSGTRLTVV.

V gene TRBV18 combines with J gene TRBJ1-1; possibly TRBD1 for D (6 bases). The germline gives CDR1 KGHSH, CDR2 LQKENI. Trimming stripped 3 bases from V and 1 base from J, with 12 bases between. The CDR3 consists of 15 residues. CDR3 sequence reads: CASSPILTGNTEAFF. CDR3 in DNA: TGTGCCAGCTCACCGATATTGACAGGGAACACTGAAGCTTTCTTT.

The chain recombines TRBV30 with TRBJ2-6, with 7 bases aligning to TRBD2. CDR1 GTSNPN and CDR2 SVGIG come from the germline V gene (reference sequence). CDR3 length: 14 residues. J was trimmed by 2 bases and V by 5 bases; bases with no gene match: 3. CDR3 nucleotide sequence: TGTGCCTGGGGGGAGGGAGCTGGGGCCAACGTCCTGACTTTC. Encoded protein: CAWGEGAGANVLTF.

Here the CDR3 DNA reads TGTGCCAGCAGTTACAGGCAGGGGGCCGGGTACGAGCAGTACTTC. Translation gives CASSYRQGAGYEQYF. The chain links TRBV6-5 to TRBJ2-7, with 8 bases lining up with TRBD1. V dropped 2 bases and J dropped 4; count of bases not matched to a gene: 7. This CDR3 spans 15 amino acids. The germline gives CDR1 MNHEY, CDR2 SVGAGI.

The chain carries TRBV7-6 and TRBJ2-7, with a weak D call TRBD1 (6 bases). Deletions cut 5 bases from V and 4 bases from J, with 15 bases between. Germline V CDR1 and CDR2: SGHVS, FNYEAQ. The CDR3 is made up of 14 amino acids. CDR3 in amino acids: CASSISGHQYEQYF. CDR3 nucleotides: TGTGCCAGCAGCATCTCGGGACACCAATACGAGCAGTACTTC.

The J gene is TRBJ2-7, the V gene TRBV29-1; possibly TRBD2 for D (6 bases). This CDR3 has 14 amino acids. V was trimmed by 6 bases and J by 4 bases, leaving 19 bases between them. CDR1 is SQVTM and CDR2 is ANQGSEA in the germline V gene. CDR3 amino acids: CSVALLGGSYEQYF. DNA for the CDR3: TGCAGCGTCGCCTTATTAGGAGGGTCTTACGAGCAGTACTTC.

The chain uses TRBV19 and TRBJ1-4, with TRBD1 identical over 7 bases. Germline V CDR1 and CDR2: LNHDA, SQIVND (reference sequence). The CDR3 loop spans 13 amino acids. CDR3 amino acids: CATTRQGGEKLFF. In DNA, the CDR3 is TGTGCGACTACCCGGCAGGGGGGAGAAAAACTGTTTTTT.

This chain connects TRBV15 to TRBJ2-7, with 9 bases aligning to TRBD2. This CDR3 is built from 22 residues. The J segment lost 0 bases and the V segment lost 0 bases, leaving 21 bases of the junction unmatched. CDR1 is LNHNV, CDR2 YYDKDF, per germline (reference sequence). CDR3 residues: CATSRDFFGGLATSPPSYEQYF. In DNA, the CDR3 is TGTGCCACCAGCAGAGATTTTTTTGGTGGACTAGCGACTTCCCCCCCCTCCTACGAGCAGTACTTC.

This chain connects TRBV14 to TRBJ2-7; 8 bases align to TRBD2. V gave up 4 bases and J gave up 4 bases; unmatched junction bases: 9. The CDR3 has 15 residues. Germline V gives CDR1 SGHDN, CDR2 FVKESK. CDR3 in amino acids: CASSPRSGSGYEQYF. DNA for the CDR3: TGTGCCAGCAGCCCCAGGAGCGGGAGTGGGTACGAGCAGTACTTC.

This clone has more than one count but fewer than ten. The J gene is TRBJ1-6, the V gene TRBV14, with D uncertain. The CDR3 length is 17 residues. CDR1 SGHDN and CDR2 FVKESK come from the germline V gene. Trimming took off 0 bases at V and 8 bases at J, with 17 bases between the two ends. The CDR3 is CASSQEGSRGWDSPLHF. The CDR3 coding sequence is TGTGCCAGCAGCCAAGAAGGTTCAAGAGGGTGGGATTCACCCCTCCACTTT. Variable domain in full (rest from reference TRBV14 and TRBJ1-6): EAGVTQFPSHSVIEKGQTVTLRCDPISGHDNLYWYRRVMGKEIKFLLHFVKESKQDESGMPNNRFLAERTGGTYSTLKVQPAELEDSGVYFCASSQEGSRGWDSPLHFGNGTRLTVT.

A single count supports this clone. The chain links TRBV30 to TRBJ2-5, with 9 bases lining up with TRBD1. Germline V CDR1 and CDR2: GTSNPN, SVGIG (reference sequence). V lost 0 bases to trimming and J lost 6 bases; unmatched junction nucleotides: 11. The CDR3 spans 16 residues. The CDR3 is CAWSVHPWGQGQTQYF. The CDR3 DNA follows: TGTGCCTGGAGTGTGCACCCTTGGGGACAGGGTCAGACCCAGTACTTC.

This clone was observed a handful of times. This rearrangement joins TRBV30 to TRBJ1-1; TRBD1 matches 7 bases. The germline CDR1 and CDR2 sequences are GTSNPN and SVGIG (reference sequence). The junction had 2 bases not matched to a gene; V was cut back by 4 bases and J by 0 bases. The CDR3 covers 13 residues. The CDR3 DNA reads as TGTGCCTGGATGGGACAGATGAACACTGAAGCTTTCTTT. Amino acids: CAWMGQMNTEAFF.

V gene TRBV14 combines with J gene TRBJ1-2; a possible D gene is TRBD1 (6 bases). The CDR3 spans 15 residues. V lost 4 bases and J 8 bases, leaving 20 bases between the germline ends. Germline V lookup: CDR1 SGHDN, CDR2 FVKESK. CDR3 sequence: CASSRLEDSARGYTF. The CDR3 nucleotides are TGTGCCAGCAGCCGACTGGAGGACAGCGCAAGGGGCTACACCTTC.

This clone was seen just once. This CDR3 reads CSAFFNEKLFF. CDR3 in DNA: TGCAGTGCTTTCTTTAATGAAAAACTGTTTTTT. V usage is TRBV20-1 and J usage is TRBJ1-4; the D is unclear. V lost 5 bases and J 4 bases, leaving 5 bases between the germline ends. The CDR3 is 11 amino acids. Germline V lookup: CDR1 DFQATT, CDR2 SNEGSKA (reference sequence).

The chain couples TRBV6-5 to TRBJ1-1; no firm D call. V was pared by 4 bases and J by 0 bases, with 9 bases between. Per germline, CDR1 MNHEY and CDR2 SVGAGI. The CDR3 is 14 residues long. This CDR3 reads CASSFGGMNTEAFF. CDR3 DNA: TGTGCCAGCAGTTTCGGCGGTATGAACACTGAAGCTTTCTTT.